The 10 T cell receptor beta chains given below trace back to one sample, sequenced in a study of OX40 agonist ivuxolimab in advanced cancers. TCRdb's table, derived via immunoSEQ multiplex PCR, lists solely in-frame clones and lacks some. The sample has about 98,000 clones, around 85% seen once. The starting material was CD4+ or CD8+ T cells sorted from blood, obtained in a trial of the OX40 agonist ivuxolimab. These TCRs come from an adult with an advanced solid tumor such as melanoma, head and neck, liver or kidney cancer.

CDR3 in amino acids: CASSLGEENIQYF. The DNA for the CDR3 is TGTGCCAGCAGTTTAGGTGAGGAAAACATTCAGTACTTC. The chain employs TRBV27 and TRBJ2-4; D unresolved. The germline V and J ends were trimmed by 2 bases and 5 bases, with 7 bases remaining between them. There are 13 residues in the CDR3. The germline CDR1 and CDR2 sequences are MNHEY and SMNVEV (reference sequence).

This clone was seen once. The chain has TRBV5-5 and TRBJ2-5; the match to TRBD1 covers 7 bases. The CDR3 totals 15 residues. The V and J ends lost 4 bases and 2 bases, in that order; junction bases with no gene match: 8. Germline CDR1 reads SGHKS; CDR2 reads YYEKEE (reference sequence). CDR3 sequence reads: CASSPWTGLQETQYF. The CDR3 nucleotides read TGTGCCAGCAGCCCCTGGACAGGATTACAAGAGACCCAGTACTTC.

This chain uses TRBV27 with TRBJ2-5; D is uncertain. Germline loops: CDR1 MNHEY, CDR2 SMNVEV (reference sequence). The length of the CDR3 is 18 residues. Trimming shortened V by 8 bases and J by 1 base, and 26 bases separated the two germline ends. The CDR3 DNA sequence: TGTGCCAGCTCAGCTACCACAGATTCCAACACGGGCCAAGAGACCCAGTACTTC. Amino acid sequence: CASSATTDSNTGQETQYF.

The V call is TRBV18, the J call TRBJ1-1; D is unclear. The CDR3 runs to 14 residues. The V end lost 3 bases, the J end lost 7 bases, and 15 bases lay between the germline ends. Germline assignment: CDR1 KGHSH and CDR2 LQKENI. This chain's CDR3 is CASSPLGQPDEAFF. The CDR3, as DNA: TGTGCCAGCTCACCCTTGGGTCAACCCGATGAAGCTTTCTTT.

This clone turned up a few times. This chain joins TRBV6-6 and TRBJ2-7, with 12 bases fitting TRBD2. The CDR3 runs 15 residues. V dropped 6 bases and J dropped 6; count of bases not matched to a gene: 9. Germline CDR1 is MNHNY and CDR2 is SVGAGI (reference sequence). CDR3 sequence (DNA): TGTGCCAGCAGCCCCCTCCGACTAGCGGGGGCCGAGCAGTACTTC. Translated, it gives CASSPLRLAGAEQYF.

The gene calls are TRBV5-7 and TRBJ1-2; no clear D gene. TRBV5-7 falls under the ORF class, with uncertain function. CDR3 length: 18 residues. V gave up 2 bases and J gave up 4 bases, with 24 bases separating them. This CDR3 is CASSFPAARLPLCYGYTF. The CDR3 DNA is TGTGCCAGCAGCTTCCCAGCCGCCCGCCTCCCCCTCTGCTATGGCTACACCTTC.

V gene TRBV6-6 combines with J gene TRBJ1-1; 10 nucleotides agree with TRBD1. Germline assignment: CDR1 MNHNY and CDR2 SVGAGI (reference sequence). V lost 5 bases and J lost 3; bases outside the gene matches: 9. This CDR3 contains 16 residues. The CDR3 sequence is CASSPRPGTGDTEAFF. DNA for the CDR3: TGTGCCAGCAGTCCTCGTCCCGGGACAGGGGACACTGAAGCTTTCTTT.

The chain combines TRBV7-9 with TRBJ2-7; D unclear. Germline V gene sequence: CDR1 SEHNR, CDR2 FQNEAQ (reference sequence). The CDR3 extends over 14 amino acids. V was shortened by 7 bases and J by 0 bases, with 13 bases between the two germline ends. The CDR3 sequence is CASTQWATSYEQYF. The DNA of the CDR3 is TGTGCCAGCACCCAGTGGGCCACCTCCTACGAGCAGTACTTC.

The chain employs TRBV6-1 and TRBJ2-5; D possibly corresponds to TRBD2 (5 bases). CDR1 is MNHNS, CDR2 SASEGT, per germline. Trimming removed 7 bases at V and 13 bases at J, with 16 bases between. The CDR3 has 11 residues. The CDR3 region has the DNA TGTGCCAGCACTCTCCGGGGAGAACTGTACTTC. This encodes CASTLRGELYF.

The J gene is TRBJ2-2, the V gene TRBV14; D not resolved. Trimming took 1 base from V and 3 from J, leaving 6 bases between them. Germline V gives CDR1 SGHDN, CDR2 FVKESK. The CDR3 spans 14 residues. CDR3 amino acids: CASSQAQYTGELFF. The DNA of the CDR3 is TGTGCCAGCAGCCAAGCGCAGTACACCGGGGAGCTGTTTTTT.